This T cell receptor beta chain is drawn from a study of post-analysis software for immune sequencing data. Study results and limitations: A significant reduction in normalized Chao1 diversity was observed in multiple sclerosis patients versus controls. Samples made in the same batch grouped tightly together by F measure. Relative to controls, patients had about five TRBV segments at higher frequency, with TRBV5-6, TRBV5-1 and TRBV20-1 among these.

Carried by the TCR beta cDNA libraries were unique molecular identifiers. Starting from approximately 0.95 to 9.8 million T cells, the study yielded about 500,000 cDNA molecules. One entry per CDR3 protein, called by TCRdb with MiXCR from the PCR reads. The sample lists hundreds of thousands of distinct CDR3 sequences; more than 50% were seen once. Per germline, CDR1 SEHNR and CDR2 FQNEAQ (reference sequence). V gave up 1 base and J gave up 3 bases, with 17 bases separating them. This CDR3 contains 17 residues. On this clonotype: Its antigen is unknown.

The V and J genes are TRBV7-9 and TRBJ2-3; D ambiguous. This clonotype was obtained from a girl aged 2 to 10 with multiple sclerosis. Input material: blood. CDR3 sequence reads: CASSLVDWTRSTDTQYF. DNA for the CDR3: TGTGCCAGCAGCTTAGTTGATTGGACCCGTAGTACAGATACGCAGTATTTT.